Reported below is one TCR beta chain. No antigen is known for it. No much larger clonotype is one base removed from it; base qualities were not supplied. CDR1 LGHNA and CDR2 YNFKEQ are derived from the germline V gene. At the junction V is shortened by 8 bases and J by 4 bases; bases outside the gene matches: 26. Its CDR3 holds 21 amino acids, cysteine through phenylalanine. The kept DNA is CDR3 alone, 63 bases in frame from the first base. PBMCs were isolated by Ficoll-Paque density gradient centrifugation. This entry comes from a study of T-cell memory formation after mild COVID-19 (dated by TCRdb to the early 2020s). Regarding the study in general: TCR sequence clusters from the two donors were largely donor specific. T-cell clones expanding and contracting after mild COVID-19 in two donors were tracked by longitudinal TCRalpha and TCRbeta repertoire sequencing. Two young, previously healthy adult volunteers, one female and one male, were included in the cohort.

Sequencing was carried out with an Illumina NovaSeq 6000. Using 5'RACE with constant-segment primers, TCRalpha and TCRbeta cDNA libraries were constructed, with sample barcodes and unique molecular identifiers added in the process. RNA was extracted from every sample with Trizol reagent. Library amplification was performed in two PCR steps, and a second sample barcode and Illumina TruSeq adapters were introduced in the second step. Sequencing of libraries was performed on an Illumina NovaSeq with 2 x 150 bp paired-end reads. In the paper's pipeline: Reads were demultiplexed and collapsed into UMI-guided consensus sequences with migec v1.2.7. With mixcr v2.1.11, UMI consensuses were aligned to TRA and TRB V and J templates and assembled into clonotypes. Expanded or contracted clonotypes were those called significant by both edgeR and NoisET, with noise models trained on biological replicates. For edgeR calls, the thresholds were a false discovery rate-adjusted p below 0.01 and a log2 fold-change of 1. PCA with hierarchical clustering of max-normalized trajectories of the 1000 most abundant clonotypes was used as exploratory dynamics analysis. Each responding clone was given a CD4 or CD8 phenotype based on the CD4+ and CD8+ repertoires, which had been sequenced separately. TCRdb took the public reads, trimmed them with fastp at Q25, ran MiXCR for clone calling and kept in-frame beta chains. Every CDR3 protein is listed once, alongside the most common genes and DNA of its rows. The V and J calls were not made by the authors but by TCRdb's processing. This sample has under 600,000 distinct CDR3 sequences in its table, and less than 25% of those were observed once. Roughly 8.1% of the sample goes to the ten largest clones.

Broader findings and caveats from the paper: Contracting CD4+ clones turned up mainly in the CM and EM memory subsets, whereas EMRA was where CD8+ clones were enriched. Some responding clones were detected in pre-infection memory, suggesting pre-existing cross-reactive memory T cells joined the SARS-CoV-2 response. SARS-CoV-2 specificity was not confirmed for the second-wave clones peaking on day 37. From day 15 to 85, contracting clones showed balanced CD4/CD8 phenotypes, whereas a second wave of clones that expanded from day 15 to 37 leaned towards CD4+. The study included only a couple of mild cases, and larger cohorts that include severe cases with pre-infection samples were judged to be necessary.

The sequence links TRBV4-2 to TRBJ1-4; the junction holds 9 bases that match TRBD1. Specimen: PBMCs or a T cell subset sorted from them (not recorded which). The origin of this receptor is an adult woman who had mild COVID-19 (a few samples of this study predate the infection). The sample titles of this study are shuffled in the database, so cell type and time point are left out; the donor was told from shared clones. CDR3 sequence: CASAKPSNRGQKVSLNEKLFF. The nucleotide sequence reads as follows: TGTGCCAGCGCCAAGCCTAGCAACAGGGGGCAGAAAGTGTCGCTTAATGAAAAACTGTTTTTT.